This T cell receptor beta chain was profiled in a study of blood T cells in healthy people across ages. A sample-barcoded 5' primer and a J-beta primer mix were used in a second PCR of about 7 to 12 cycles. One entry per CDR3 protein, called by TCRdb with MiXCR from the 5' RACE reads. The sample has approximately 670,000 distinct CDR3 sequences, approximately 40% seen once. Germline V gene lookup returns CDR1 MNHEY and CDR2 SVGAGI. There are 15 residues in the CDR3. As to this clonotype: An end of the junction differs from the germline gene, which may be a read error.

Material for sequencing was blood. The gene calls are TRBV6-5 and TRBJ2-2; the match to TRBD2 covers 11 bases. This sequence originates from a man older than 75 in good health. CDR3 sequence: CSSKTSGGDSGELFF. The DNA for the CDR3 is TGTTCCAGCAAAACTAGCGGGGGAGATTCGGGGGAGCTGTTTTTT.